This TCR beta chain was captured by sequencing in a study of shared clonotypes between healthy human individuals. CDR1 and CDR2 (germline): LGHNT, FRNRAP. The ends were cut back, 8 bases at V and 3 bases at J, with 10 bases in the middle. This CDR3 has 12 residues. Libraries were prepared by immunoSEQ multiplex PCR; TCRdb keeps only in-frame clonotypes and omits some of them. The sample lists over 150,000 clones, 66% occurring once. This sequence originates from a young man in good health. The rearrangement links TRBV12-5 to TRBJ1-2; perhaps TRBD1 as D (6 bases). The sequenced sample consisted of memory CD4+ T cells sorted from blood. Subset here: CD45RA-negative fraction. The CDR3 reads CASSGGDYGYTF. In DNA, the CDR3 is TGTGCTAGTTCCGGGGGCGACTATGGCTACACCTTC. Filled out from reference TRBV12-5 and TRBJ1-2, the complete variable domain reads DARVTQTPRHKVTEMGQEVTMRCQPILGHNTVFWYRQTMMQGLELLAYFRNRAPLDDSGMPKDRFSAEMPDATLATLKIQPSEPRDSAVYFCASSGGDYGYTFGSGTRLTVV.